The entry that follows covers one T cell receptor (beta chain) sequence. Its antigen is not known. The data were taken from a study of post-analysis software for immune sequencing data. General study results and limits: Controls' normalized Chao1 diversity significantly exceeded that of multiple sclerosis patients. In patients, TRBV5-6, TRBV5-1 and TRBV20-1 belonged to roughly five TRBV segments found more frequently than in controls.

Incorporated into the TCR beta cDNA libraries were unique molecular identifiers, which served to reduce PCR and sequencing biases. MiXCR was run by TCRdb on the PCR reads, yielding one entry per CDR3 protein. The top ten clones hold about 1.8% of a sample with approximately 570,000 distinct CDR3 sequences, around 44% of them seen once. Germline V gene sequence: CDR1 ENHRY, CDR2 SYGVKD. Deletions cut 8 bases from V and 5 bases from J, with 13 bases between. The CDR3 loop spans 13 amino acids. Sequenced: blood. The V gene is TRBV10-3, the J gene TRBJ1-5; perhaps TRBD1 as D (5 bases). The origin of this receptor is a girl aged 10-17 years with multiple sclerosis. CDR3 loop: CAIGGSVDQPQHF. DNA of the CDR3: TGTGCCATCGGGGGGTCTGTGGATCAGCCCCAGCATTTT.